This T cell receptor beta chain emerged from a study of T cells in women clearing cervical HPV infection. Overall study findings and caveats: T-cell numbers per sample were unknown and may explain richness differences.

Notes on this clone: What it binds is not known. The read falls 3 residues short of the CDR3 end, and the missing part is taken from the germline J gene.

The CDR3 contains 15 residues. J lost 6 bases, V lost 3 bases, and 7 bases had no gene match. The method was immunoSEQ multiplex PCR; TCRdb's version includes in-frame clones alone and lacks a portion of them. Recorded here are about 40,000 clones; the top ten clones represent less than 6%. J is TRBJ2-2 and V is TRBV12-3 or TRBV12-4, with TRBD1 matching 7 bases. The clonotype was recovered from a woman aged 18 to 75 with a cervical HPV16 infection that either progressed to CIN3+ or cleared (not recorded which). Material for sequencing was blood buffy coat. The DNA read from the CDR3 is TGTGCCAGCAGTTTTGACAGGGAAAAGGCCGGGGAG. This sequence encodes CASSFDREKAGE. The complete CDR3 protein is CASSFDREKAGELFF.